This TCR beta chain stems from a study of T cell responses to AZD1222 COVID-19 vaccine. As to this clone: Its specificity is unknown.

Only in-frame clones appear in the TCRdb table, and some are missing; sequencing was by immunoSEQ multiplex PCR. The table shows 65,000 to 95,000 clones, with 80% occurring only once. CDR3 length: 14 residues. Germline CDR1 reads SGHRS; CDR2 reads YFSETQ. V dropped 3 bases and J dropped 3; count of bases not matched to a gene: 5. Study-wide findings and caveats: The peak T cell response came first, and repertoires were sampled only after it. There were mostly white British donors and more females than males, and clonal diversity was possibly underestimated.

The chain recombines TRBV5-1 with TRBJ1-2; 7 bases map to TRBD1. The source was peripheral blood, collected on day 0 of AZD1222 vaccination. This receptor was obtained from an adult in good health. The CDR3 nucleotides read TGCGCCAGCAGCTCGCAGGGGGAGGACTATGGCTACACCTTC. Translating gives CASSSQGEDYGYTF. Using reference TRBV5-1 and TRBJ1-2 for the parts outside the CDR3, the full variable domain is KAGVTQTPRYLIKTRGQQVTLSCSPISGHRSVSWYQQTPGQGLQFLFEYFSETQRNKGNFPGRFSGRQFSNSRSEMNVSTLELGDSALYLCASSSQGEDYGYTFGSGTRLTVV.